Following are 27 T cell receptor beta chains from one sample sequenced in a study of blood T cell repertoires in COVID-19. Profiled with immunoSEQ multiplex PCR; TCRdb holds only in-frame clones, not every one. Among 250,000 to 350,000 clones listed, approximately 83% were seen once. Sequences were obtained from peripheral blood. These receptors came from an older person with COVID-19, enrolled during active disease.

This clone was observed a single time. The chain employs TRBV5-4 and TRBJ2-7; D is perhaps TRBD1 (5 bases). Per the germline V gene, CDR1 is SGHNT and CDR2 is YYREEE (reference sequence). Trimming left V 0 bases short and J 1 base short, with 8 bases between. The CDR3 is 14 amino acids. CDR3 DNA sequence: TGTGCCAGCAGCTTGGAACAGGCATCCTACGAGCAGTACTTC. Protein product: CASSLEQASYEQYF.

This CDR3 is CASSQDRGTKNIQYF. DNA of the CDR3: TGCGCCAGCAGCCAAGACAGGGGGACCAAAAACATTCAGTACTTC. V gene TRBV4-3 combines with J gene TRBJ2-4, with 7 bases that match TRBD1. This CDR3 is built from 15 residues. Germline CDR1 is LGHNA and CDR2 is YSLEER. The V segment lost 0 bases and the J segment 2 bases; nucleotides outside the gene matches: 1.

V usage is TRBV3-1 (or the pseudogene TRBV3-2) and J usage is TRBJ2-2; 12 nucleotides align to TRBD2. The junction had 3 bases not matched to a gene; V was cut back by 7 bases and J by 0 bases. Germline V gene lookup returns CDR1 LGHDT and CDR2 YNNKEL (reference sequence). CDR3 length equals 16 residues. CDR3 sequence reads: CASTGLAGPNTGELFF. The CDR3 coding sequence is TGTGCCAGCACCGGACTAGCGGGACCGAACACCGGGGAGCTGTTTTTT.

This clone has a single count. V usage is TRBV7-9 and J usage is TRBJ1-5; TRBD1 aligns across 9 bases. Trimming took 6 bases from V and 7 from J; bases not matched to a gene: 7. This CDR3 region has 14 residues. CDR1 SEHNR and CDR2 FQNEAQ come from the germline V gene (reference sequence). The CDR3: CASSTTGGGQPQHF. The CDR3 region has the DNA TGTGCCAGCAGTACTACAGGGGGCGGACAGCCCCAGCATTTT.

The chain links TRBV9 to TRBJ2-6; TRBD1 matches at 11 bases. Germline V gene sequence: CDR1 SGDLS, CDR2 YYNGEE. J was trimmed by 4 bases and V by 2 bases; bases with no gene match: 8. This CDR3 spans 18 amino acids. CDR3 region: CASSVSGQGVSGANVLTF. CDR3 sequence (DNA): TGTGCCAGCAGCGTTTCGGGACAGGGGGTTTCCGGGGCCAACGTCCTGACTTTC.

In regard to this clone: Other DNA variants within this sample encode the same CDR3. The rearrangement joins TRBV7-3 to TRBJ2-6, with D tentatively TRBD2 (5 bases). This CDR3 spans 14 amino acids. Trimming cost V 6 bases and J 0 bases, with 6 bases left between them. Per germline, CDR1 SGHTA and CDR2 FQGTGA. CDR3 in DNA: TGTGCCAGCAGGAGCGGCTCTGGGGCCAACGTCCTGACTTTC. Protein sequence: CASRSGSGANVLTF. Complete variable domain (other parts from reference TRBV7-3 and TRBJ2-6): GAGVSQTPSNKVTEKGKYVELRCDPISGHTALYWYRQSLGQGPEFLIYFQGTGAADDSGLPNDRFFAVRPEGSVSTLKIQRTERGDSAVYLCASRSGSGANVLTFGAGSRLTVL.

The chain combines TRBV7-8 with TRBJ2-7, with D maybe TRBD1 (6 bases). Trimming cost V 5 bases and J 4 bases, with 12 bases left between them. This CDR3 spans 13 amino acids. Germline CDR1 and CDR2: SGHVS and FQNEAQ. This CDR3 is CASSPRGAYEQYF. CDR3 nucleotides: TGTGCCAGCAGCCCCAGGGGTGCGTACGAGCAGTACTTC.

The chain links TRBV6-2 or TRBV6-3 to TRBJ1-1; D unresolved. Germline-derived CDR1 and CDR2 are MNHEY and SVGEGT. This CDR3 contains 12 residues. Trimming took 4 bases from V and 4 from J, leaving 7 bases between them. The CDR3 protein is CASSSVRTEAFF. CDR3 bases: TGTGCCAGCAGTTCGGTACGCACTGAAGCTTTCTTT.

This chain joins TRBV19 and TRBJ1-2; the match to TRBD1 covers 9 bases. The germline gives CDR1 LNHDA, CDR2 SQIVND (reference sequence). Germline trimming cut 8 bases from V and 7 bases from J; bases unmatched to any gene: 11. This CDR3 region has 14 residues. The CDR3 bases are TGTGCCAGTGGAGGGGGACAGGGCTTTGGTGGCTACACCTTC. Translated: CASGGGQGFGGYTF.

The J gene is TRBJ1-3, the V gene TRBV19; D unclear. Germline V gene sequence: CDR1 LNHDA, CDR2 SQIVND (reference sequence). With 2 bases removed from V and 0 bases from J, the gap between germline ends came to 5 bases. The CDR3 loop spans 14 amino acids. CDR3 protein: CASSIRGSGNTIYF. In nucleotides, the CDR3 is TGTGCCAGTAGTATACGGGGCTCTGGAAACACCATATATTTT.

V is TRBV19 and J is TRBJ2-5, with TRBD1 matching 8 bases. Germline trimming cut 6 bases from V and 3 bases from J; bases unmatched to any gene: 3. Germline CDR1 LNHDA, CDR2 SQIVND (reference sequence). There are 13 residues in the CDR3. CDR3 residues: CASRTTGEETQYF. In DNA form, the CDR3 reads TGTGCCAGTAGGACGACAGGGGAAGAGACCCAGTACTTC.

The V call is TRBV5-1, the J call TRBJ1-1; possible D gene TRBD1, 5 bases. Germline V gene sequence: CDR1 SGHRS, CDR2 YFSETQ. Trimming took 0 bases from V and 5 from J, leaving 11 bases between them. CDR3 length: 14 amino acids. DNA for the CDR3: TGCGCCAGCAGCTTGGTAGGGGCGCAAACTGAAGCTTTCTTT. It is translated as CASSLVGAQTEAFF.

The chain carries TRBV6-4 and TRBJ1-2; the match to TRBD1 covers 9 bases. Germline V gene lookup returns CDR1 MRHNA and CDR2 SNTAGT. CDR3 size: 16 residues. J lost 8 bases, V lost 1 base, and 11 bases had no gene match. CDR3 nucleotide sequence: TGTGCCAGCAGTGACTTTCACGGGACAGGGACGGTCGGCTACACCTTC. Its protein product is CASSDFHGTGTVGYTF.

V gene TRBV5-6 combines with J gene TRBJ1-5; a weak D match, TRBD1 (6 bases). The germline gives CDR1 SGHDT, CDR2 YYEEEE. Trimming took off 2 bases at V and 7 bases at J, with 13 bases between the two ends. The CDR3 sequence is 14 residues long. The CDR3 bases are TGTGCCAGCAGCTTACGGGCAGGGGAACAGCCCCAGCATTTT. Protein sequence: CASSLRAGEQPQHF. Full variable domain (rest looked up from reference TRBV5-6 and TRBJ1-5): DAGVTQSPTHLIKTRGQQVTLRCSPKSGHDTVSWYQQALGQGPQFIFQYYEEEERQRGNFPDRFSGHQFPNYSSELNVNALLLGDSALYLCASSLRAGEQPQHFGDGTRLSIL.

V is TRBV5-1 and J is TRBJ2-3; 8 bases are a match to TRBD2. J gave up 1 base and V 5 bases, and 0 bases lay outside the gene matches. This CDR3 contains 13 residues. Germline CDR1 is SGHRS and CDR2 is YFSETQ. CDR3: CASRTSGTDTQYF. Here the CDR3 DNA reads TGCGCCAGCAGGACTAGCGGCACAGATACGCAGTATTTT.

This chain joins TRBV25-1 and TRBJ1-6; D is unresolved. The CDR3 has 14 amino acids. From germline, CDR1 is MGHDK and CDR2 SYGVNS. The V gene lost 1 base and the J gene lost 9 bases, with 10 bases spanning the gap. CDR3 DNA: TGTGCCAGCAGTGAATTCCGGGGTCCTTCACCCCTCCACTTT. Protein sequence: CASSEFRGPSPLHF.

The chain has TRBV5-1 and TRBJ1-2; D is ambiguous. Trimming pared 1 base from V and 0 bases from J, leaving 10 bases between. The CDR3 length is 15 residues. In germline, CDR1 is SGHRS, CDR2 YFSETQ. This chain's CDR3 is CASSLLEGTNYGYTF. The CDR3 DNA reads TGCGCCAGCAGCTTGTTGGAGGGCACTAACTATGGCTACACCTTC.

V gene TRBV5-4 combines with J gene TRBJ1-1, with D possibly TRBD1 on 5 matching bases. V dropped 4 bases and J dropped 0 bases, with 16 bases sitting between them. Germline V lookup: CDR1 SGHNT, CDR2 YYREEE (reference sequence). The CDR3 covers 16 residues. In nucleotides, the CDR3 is TGTGCCAGCAGCCCGGGGGGTTTAGGGCTGAACACTGAAGCTTTCTTT. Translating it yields CASSPGGLGLNTEAFF.

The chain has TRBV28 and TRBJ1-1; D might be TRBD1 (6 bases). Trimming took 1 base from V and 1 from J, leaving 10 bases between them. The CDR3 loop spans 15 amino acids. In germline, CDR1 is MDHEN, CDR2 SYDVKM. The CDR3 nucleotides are TGTGCCAGCAGTTTATTCCGGACAGCGAACACTGAAGCTTTCTTT. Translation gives CASSLFRTANTEAFF.

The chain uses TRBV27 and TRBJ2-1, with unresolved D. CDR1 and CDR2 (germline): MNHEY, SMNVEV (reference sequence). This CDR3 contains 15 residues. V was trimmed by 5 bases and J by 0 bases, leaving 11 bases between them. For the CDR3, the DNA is TGTGCCAGCAGTACGGTTCTTGGCTCCTACAATGAGCAGTTCTTC. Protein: CASSTVLGSYNEQFF.

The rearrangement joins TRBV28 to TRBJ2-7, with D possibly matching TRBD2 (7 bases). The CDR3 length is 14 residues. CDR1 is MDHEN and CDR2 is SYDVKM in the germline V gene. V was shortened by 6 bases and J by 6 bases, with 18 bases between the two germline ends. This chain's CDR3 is CASRVEGGAGEQYF. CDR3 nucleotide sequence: TGTGCCAGCAGAGTGGAGGGGGGGGCGGGCGAGCAGTACTTC.

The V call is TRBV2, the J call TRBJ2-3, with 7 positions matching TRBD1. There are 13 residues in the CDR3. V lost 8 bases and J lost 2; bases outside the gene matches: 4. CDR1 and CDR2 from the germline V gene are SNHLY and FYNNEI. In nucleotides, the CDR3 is TGTGCCAGCGAGGGACAGTTCACAGATACGCAGTATTTT. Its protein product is CASEGQFTDTQYF.

CDR3 in DNA: TGCGCCAGCAGCTTGGTATCTTACGAGCAGTACTTC. Translating gives CASSLVSYEQYF. The gene calls are TRBV5-1 and TRBJ2-7; D not resolved. This CDR3 comprises 12 residues. Deletions cut 0 bases from V and 4 bases from J, with 5 bases between. The V gene's germline CDR1 is SGHRS and CDR2 YFSETQ.

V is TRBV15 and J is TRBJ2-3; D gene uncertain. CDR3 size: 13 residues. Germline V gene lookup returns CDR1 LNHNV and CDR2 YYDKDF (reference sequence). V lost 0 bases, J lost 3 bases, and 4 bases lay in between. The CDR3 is CATSRDYTDTQYF. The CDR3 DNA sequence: TGTGCCACCAGCAGAGATTATACAGATACGCAGTATTTT.

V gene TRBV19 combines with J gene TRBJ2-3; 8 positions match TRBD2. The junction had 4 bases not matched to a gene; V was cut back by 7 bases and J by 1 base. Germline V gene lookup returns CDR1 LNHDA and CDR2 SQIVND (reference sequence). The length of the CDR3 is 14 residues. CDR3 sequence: CASTQLAGTDTQYF. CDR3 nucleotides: TGTGCCAGTACCCAACTAGCGGGCACAGATACGCAGTATTTT.

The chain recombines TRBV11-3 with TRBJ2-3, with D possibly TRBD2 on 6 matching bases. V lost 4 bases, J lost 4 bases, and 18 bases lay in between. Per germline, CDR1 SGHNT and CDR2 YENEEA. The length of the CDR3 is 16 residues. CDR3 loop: CASSSRGSGGADTQYF. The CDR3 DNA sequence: TGTGCCAGCAGCTCCCGGGGTAGCGGAGGTGCAGATACGCAGTATTTT.

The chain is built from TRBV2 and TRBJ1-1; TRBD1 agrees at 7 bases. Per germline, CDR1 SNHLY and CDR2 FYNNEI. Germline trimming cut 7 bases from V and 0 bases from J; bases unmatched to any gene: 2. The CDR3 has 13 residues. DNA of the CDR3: TGTGCCAGCATGGGACAGTTGAACACTGAAGCTTTCTTT. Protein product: CASMGQLNTEAFF.